One T cell receptor (beta chain) is described in this entry. This sample was included in a study of blood T cell repertoires in COVID-19. Study context: COVID-19 samples from acute and convalescent phases originated in the United States, Italy and Spain.

CDR1 MGHDK and CDR2 SYGVNS come from the germline V gene. CDR3 length: 14 residues. The V gene lost 1 base and the J gene lost 2 bases, with 8 bases spanning the gap. Assay: immunoSEQ multiplex PCR; the TCRdb copy retains only in-frame clones and omits some. The table includes under 250,000 clones, approximately 80% detected once. This clonotype originated in a woman in her 70s with acute or convalescent COVID-19. The gene calls are TRBV25-1 and TRBJ1-2, with D uncertain. The sequenced material came from peripheral blood. CDR3 sequence reads: CASSESNWNYGYTF. In DNA form, the CDR3 reads TGTGCCAGCAGTGAATCCAACTGGAACTATGGCTACACCTTC.